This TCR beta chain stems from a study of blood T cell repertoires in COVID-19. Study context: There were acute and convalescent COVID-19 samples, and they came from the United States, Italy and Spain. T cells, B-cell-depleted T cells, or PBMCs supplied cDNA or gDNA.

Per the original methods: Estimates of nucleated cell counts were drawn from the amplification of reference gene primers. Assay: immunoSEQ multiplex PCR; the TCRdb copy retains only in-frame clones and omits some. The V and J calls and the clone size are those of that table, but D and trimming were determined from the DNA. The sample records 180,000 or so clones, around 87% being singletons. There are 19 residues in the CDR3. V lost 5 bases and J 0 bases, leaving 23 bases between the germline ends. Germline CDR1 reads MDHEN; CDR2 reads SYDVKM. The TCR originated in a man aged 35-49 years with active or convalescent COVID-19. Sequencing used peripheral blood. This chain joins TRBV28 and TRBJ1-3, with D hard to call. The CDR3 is CASSGPTQRFLGSGNTIYF. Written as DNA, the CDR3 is TGTGCCAGCAGTGGGCCGACGCAAAGATTTTTAGGCTCTGGAAACACCATATATTTT.